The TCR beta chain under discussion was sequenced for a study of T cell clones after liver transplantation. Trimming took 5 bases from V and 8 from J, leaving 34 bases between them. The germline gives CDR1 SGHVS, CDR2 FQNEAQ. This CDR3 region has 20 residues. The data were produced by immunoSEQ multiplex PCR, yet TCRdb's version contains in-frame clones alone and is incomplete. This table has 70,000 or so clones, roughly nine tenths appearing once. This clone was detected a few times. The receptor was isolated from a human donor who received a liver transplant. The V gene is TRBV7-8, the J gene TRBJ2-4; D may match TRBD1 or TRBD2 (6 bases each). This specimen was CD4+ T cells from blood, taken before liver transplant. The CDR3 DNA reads TGTGCCAGCAGCCTCGGGTTGGGGGGCGAAGACCAAACATACTGGGACATTCAGTACTTC. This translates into CASSLGLGGEDQTYWDIQYF.